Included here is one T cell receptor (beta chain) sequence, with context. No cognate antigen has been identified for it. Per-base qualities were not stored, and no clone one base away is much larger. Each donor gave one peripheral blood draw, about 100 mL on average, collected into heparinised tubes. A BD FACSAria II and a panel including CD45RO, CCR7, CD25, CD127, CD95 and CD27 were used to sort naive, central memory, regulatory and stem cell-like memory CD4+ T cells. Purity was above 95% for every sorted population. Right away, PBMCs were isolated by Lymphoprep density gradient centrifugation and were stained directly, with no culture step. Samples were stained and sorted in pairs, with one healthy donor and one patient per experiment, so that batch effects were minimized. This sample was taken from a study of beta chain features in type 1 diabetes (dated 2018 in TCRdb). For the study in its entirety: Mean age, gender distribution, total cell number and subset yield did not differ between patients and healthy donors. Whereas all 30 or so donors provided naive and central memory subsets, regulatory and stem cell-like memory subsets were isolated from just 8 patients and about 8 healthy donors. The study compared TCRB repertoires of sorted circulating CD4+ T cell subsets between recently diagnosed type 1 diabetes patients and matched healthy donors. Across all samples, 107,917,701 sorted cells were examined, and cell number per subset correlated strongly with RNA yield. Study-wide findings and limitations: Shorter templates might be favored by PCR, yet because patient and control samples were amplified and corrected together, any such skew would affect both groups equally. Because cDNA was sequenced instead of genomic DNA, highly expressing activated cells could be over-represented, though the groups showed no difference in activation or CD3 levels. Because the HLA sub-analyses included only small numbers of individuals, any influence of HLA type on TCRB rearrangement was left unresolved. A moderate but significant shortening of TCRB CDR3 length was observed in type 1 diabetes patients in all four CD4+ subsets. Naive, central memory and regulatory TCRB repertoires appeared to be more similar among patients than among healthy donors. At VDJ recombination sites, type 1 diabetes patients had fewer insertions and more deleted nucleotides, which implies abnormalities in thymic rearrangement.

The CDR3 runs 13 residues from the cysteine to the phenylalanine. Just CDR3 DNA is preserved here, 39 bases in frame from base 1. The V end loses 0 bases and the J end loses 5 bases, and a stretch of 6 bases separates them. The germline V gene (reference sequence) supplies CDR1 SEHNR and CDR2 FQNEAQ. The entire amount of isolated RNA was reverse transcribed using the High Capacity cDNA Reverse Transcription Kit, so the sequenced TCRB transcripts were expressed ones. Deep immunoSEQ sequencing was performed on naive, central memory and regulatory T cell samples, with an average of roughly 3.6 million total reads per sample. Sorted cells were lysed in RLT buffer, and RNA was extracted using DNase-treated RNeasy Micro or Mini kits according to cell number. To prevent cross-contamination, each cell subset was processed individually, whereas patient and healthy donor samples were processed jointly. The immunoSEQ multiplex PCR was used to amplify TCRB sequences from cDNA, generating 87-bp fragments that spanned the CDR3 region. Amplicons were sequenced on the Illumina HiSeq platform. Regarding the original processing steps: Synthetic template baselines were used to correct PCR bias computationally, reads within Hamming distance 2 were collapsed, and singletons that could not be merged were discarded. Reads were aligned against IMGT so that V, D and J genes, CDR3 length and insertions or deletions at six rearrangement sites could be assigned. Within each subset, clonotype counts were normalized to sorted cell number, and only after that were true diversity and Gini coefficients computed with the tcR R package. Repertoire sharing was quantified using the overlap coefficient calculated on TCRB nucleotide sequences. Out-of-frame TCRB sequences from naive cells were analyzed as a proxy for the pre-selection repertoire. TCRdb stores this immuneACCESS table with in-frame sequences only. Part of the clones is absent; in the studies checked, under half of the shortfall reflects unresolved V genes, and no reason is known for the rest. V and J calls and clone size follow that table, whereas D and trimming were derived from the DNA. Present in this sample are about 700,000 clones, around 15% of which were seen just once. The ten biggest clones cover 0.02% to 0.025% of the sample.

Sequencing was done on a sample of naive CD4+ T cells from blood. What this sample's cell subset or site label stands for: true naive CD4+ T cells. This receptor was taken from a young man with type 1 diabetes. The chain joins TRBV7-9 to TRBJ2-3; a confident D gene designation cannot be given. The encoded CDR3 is CASSLASGDTQYF. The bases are TGTGCCAGCAGCTTAGCGTCGGGAGATACGCAGTATTTT.